The 23 T cell receptor beta chains in this list originate from one sample, sequenced in a study of monozygotic twins with inflammatory bowel disease. TCRdb reprocessed the 5' RACE reads, keeping one entry per CDR3 protein, no DNA. This table holds about 200,000 distinct CDR3 sequences. The sequenced material came from blood. The receptors stem from a human donor with ulcerative colitis or Crohn's disease, or a healthy co-twin of an affected twin (not recorded which).

The CDR3 loop is CASSLNRGQAGAFF. J is TRBJ1-1 and V is TRBV12-3 or TRBV12-4; TCRdb lists TRBD1, though no DNA is available to test this call. There are 14 residues in the CDR3.

J is TRBJ2-4 and V is TRBV7-2; as DNA is missing, the TRBD2 call by TCRdb cannot be tested. CDR1 is SGHTA, CDR2 FQGNSA, per germline. This CDR3 is 13 amino acids long. CDR3 region: CASSLERRDIQYF.

The chain couples TRBV13 to TRBJ2-7; TCRdb picks TRBD1, but there is no DNA to check that call. The germline V gene has CDR1 PRHDT and CDR2 FYEKMQ (reference sequence). The CDR3 totals 14 residues. The CDR3 is CASSADRVPNEQYF.

The V and J genes are TRBV4-1 and TRBJ1-2; there is no DNA to check the TCRdb D call of TRBD1. The germline V gene encodes CDR1 MGHRA and CDR2 YSYEKL. This CDR3 comprises 14 residues. The CDR3 here is CASSPPTGHYGYTF.

CDR3 protein: CSASEYYEQYF. The genes are TRBV20-1 and TRBJ2-7. The CDR3 extends over 11 amino acids. Germline V gives CDR1 DFQATT, CDR2 SNEGSKA (reference sequence).

The CDR3 here is CASSTTPTRYTGELFF. V usage is TRBV7-2 and J usage is TRBJ2-2; the D call from TCRdb, TRBD1, cannot be confirmed without DNA. This CDR3 is built from 16 residues. The germline V gene encodes CDR1 SGHTA and CDR2 FQGNSA.

The chain recombines TRBV27 with TRBJ2-1; the D call of TRBD1 rests on TCRdb alone, since no DNA is present to check it. CDR1 MNHEY and CDR2 SMNVEV come from the germline V gene (reference sequence). The CDR3 is made up of 16 amino acids. The CDR3 is CASSSLQGVVGNEQFF.

The chain links TRBV7-6 to TRBJ2-7; no DNA is available, so the TRBD1 call from TCRdb remains unchecked. This CDR3 has 16 amino acids. Germline loops: CDR1 SGHVS, CDR2 FNYEAQ. The CDR3 spells CASSPRSGGLSYEQNF.

The genes are TRBV15 and TRBJ2-1. CDR1 is LNHNV, CDR2 YYDKDF, per germline (reference sequence). This CDR3 is built from 13 residues. CDR3 protein: CATSRVPYNEQFF.

The chain uses TRBV5-1 and TRBJ1-2; TCRdb's D call, TRBD1, is unchecked because there is no DNA. CDR3 size: 14 residues. From germline, CDR1 is SGHRS and CDR2 YFSETQ. The CDR3 here is CASSSGTGKAGYTF.

The chain combines TRBV6-5 with TRBJ2-1; TCRdb calls TRBD1, which cannot be checked without DNA. CDR3 length equals 12 residues. Germline V gene lookup returns CDR1 MNHEY and CDR2 SVGAGI. The CDR3 loop is CASSSPGWEQFF.

The V and J genes are TRBV11-2 and TRBJ2-3; TCRdb outputs TRBD2, but without DNA this stays unchecked. Germline loops: CDR1 SGHAT, CDR2 FQNNGV. This CDR3 contains 19 residues. The CDR3 reads CASSESPGLAGGRTDTQYF.

The chain employs TRBV7-2 and TRBJ2-7. CDR3 length: 12 amino acids. Germline V CDR1 and CDR2: SGHTA, FQGNSA. This chain's CDR3 is CASSYSNYEQYF.

The chain uses TRBV6-6 and TRBJ2-2; TCRdb's D call of TRBD1 is untestable without DNA. CDR1 MNHNY and CDR2 SVGAGI come from the germline V gene (reference sequence). This CDR3 has 13 amino acids. The chain's CDR3 is CASSRTGTGELFF.

The CDR3 loop is CASSPRGRGDEQFF. The rearrangement joins TRBV9 to TRBJ2-1; TCRdb's D call, TRBD2, is unchecked because there is no DNA. The CDR3 runs to 14 residues. Germline V gene sequence: CDR1 SGDLS, CDR2 YYNGEE.

The V gene is TRBV2, the J gene TRBJ2-5; as DNA is missing, the TRBD2 call by TCRdb cannot be tested. Germline V gene data show CDR1 as SNHLY and CDR2 as FYNNEI. The CDR3 is made up of 12 amino acids. The CDR3 is CASRSGEETQYF.

The chain couples TRBV7-8 to TRBJ2-7. Germline V lookup: CDR1 SGHVS, CDR2 FQNEAQ. There are 12 residues in the CDR3. The CDR3 region is CASRGYDYEQYF.

V usage is TRBV5-5 and J usage is TRBJ1-2; TCRdb names TRBD1, which stays unverified in the absence of DNA. Germline CDR1 reads SGHKS; CDR2 reads YYEKEE (reference sequence). CDR3 length equals 16 residues. The CDR3 spells CASSLAYGQGDYGYTF.

CDR3 loop: CASSPMADEQYF. The chain couples TRBV12-3 or TRBV12-4 to TRBJ2-7. There are 12 residues in the CDR3.

This chain connects TRBV6-5 to TRBJ1-1. Germline CDR1 is MNHEY and CDR2 is SVGAGI. The CDR3 is 14 amino acids. The CDR3 protein is CASSSFDGNTEAFF.

This chain links TRBV4-2 with TRBJ2-7; without DNA, the TCRdb call of TRBD1 cannot be checked. CDR1 and CDR2 from the germline V gene are LGHNA and YNFKEQ. The CDR3 is 15 amino acids. CDR3 protein: CASSGSGTGTYEQYF.

The chain joins TRBV6-6 to TRBJ1-5; TCRdb gives TRBD1 as the D gene, but with no DNA this cannot be confirmed. This CDR3 is 14 amino acids long. Per the germline V gene, CDR1 is MNHNY and CDR2 is SVGAGI (reference sequence). Here the CDR3 reads CASSLSNSNQPQHF.

This chain joins TRBV6-2 or TRBV6-3 and TRBJ1-1. This CDR3 is built from 17 residues. The germline gives CDR1 MNHEY, CDR2 SVGEGT. The CDR3 region is CASSSANKLGHGTEAFF.